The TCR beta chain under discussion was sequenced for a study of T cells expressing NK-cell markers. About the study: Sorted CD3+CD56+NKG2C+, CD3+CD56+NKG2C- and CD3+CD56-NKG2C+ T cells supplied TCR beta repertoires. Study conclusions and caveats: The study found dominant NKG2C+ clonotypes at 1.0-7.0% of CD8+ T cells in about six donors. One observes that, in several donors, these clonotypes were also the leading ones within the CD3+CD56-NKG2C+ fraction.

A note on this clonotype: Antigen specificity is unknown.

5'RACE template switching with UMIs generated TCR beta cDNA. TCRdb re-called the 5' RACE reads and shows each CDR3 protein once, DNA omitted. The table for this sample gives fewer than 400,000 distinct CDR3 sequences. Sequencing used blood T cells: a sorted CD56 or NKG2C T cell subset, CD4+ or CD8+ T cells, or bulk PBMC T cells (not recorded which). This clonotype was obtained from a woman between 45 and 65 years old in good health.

The CDR3 is CASMEERGGTEAFF. The chain links TRBV28 to TRBJ1-1; TCRdb designates TRBD1, a call that cannot be tested without DNA. Germline V CDR1 and CDR2: MDHEN, SYDVKM. The CDR3 spans 14 residues.